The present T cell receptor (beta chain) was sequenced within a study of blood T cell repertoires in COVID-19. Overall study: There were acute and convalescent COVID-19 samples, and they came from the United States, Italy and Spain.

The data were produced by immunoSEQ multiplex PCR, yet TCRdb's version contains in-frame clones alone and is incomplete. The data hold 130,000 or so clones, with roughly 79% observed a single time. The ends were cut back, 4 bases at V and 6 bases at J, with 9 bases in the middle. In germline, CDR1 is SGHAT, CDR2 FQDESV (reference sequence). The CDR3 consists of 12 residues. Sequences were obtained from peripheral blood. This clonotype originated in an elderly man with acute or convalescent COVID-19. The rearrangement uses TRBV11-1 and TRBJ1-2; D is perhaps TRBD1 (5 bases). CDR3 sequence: CASSWQGNGYTF. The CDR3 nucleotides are TGTGCCAGCAGCTGGCAGGGAAATGGCTACACCTTC.